This TCR beta chain was sequenced during a study of early T cells in non-severe SARS-CoV-2 infection. The overall study: Chains were not paired, and sequencing was done on bulk RNA from unsorted whole blood.

In this sample, this clonotype is medium-sized (0.01 to 0.1%). Antigen unknown. Study-level results: Private and CD4 specificities were missed by VDJdb matching, skewed to anti-spike CD8.

Germline assignment: CDR1 PRHDT and CDR2 FYEKMQ (reference sequence). V lost 3 bases and J lost 5; bases outside the gene matches: 13. The length of the CDR3 is 16 residues. The TCR library protocol attached unique molecular identifiers to the individual cDNA molecules. Each CDR3 protein gets one entry after TCRdb re-called the 5' RACE reads with MiXCR. The sample holds under 85,000 distinct CDR3 sequences, around 11% seen once. The sequence derives from an adult who was a healthcare worker with PCR-confirmed SARS-CoV-2 infection or an uninfected control (not recorded which). The J gene is TRBJ2-7, the V gene TRBV13, with 7 bases that match TRBD2. Material for sequencing was whole blood. CDR3 amino acids: CASSFWGLGEGNEQYF. The CDR3, as DNA: TGTGCCAGCAGCTTTTGGGGTTTGGGGGAGGGAAACGAGCAGTACTTC.